Each of the 6 T cell receptor beta chains below was sequenced from the same sample in a study of T cells after posttransplantation cyclophosphamide. TCRdb keeps only in-frame clones here, not all; method: immunoSEQ multiplex PCR. This table has 20,000 to 25,000 clones, roughly nine tenths appearing once. Controls had myeloablative marrow grafts with methotrexate and calcineurin inhibitor, sampled at 1 year. Sequenced material: PBMCs, taken just over 350 days after allogeneic stem cell transplant with calcineurin inhibitor and methotrexate. The receptors stem from a female patient between 30 and 45 years old who received an allogeneic stem cell transplant from an unrelated donor, was CMV-positive, and had acute and chronic GVHD. Some T cells may be provided by the graft donor.

This clone was counted once. J is TRBJ1-1 and V is TRBV25-1; D possibly corresponds to TRBD1 (6 bases). The CDR3 covers 15 residues. Deletions cut 5 bases from V and 0 bases from J, with 13 bases between. Germline loops: CDR1 MGHDK, CDR2 SYGVNS. CDR3 nucleotides: TGTGCCAGCAGTCAGGGACAAAAGATGAACACTGAAGCTTTCTTT. Amino acids: CASSQGQKMNTEAFF. The whole variable domain, filled in from reference TRBV25-1 and TRBJ1-1, reads EADIYQTPRYLVIGTGKKITLECSQTMGHDKMYWYQQDPGMELHLIHYSYGVNSTEKGDLSSESTVSRIRTEHFPLTLESARPSHTSQYLCASSQGQKMNTEAFFGQGTRLTVV.

The CDR3: CASTAAGWGTDTQYF. The CDR3 bases are TGTGCCTCCACGGCCGCAGGGTGGGGCACAGATACGCAGTATTTT. The chain is built from TRBV6-5 and TRBJ2-3, with a possible D match to TRBD1 (5 bases). With 11 bases removed from V and 1 base from J, the gap between germline ends came to 19 bases. Germline values: CDR1 MNHEY, CDR2 SVGAGI. There are 15 residues in the CDR3.

The CDR3 loop is CASSQGLRRNEQFF. CDR3 sequence (DNA): TGCGCCAGCAGCCAAGGCCTCCGGAGAAATGAGCAGTTCTTC. V is TRBV4-1 and J is TRBJ2-1; D gene unclear. V was cut by 1 base and J by 7 bases, with 11 bases left in between. CDR1 MGHRA and CDR2 YSYEKL come from the germline V gene. CDR3 length: 14 residues.

The chain is built from TRBV19 and TRBJ1-2; perhaps TRBD1 as D (5 bases). Trimming took 5 bases from V and 8 from J, leaving 21 bases between them. Germline V gives CDR1 LNHDA, CDR2 SQIVND (reference sequence). This CDR3 has 15 residues. The CDR3 DNA follows: TGTGCCAGTAGTCCAGGGCCGGGGGGAAACGGCGGCTACACCTTC. Residues: CASSPGPGGNGGYTF.

The rearrangement uses TRBV9 and TRBJ1-1; a possible D gene is TRBD1 (5 bases). V dropped 3 bases and J dropped 8 bases, with 11 bases sitting between them. Germline loops: CDR1 SGDLS, CDR2 YYNGEE. This CDR3 region has 12 residues. The CDR3 DNA reads as TGTGCCAGCAGCGACGCTAGGGGAGAAGCTTTCTTT. This codes for CASSDARGEAFF.

This clone was picked up one time. The chain has TRBV19 and TRBJ2-1, with 8 bases aligning to TRBD2. The V gene's germline CDR1 is LNHDA and CDR2 SQIVND (reference sequence). The CDR3 has 16 amino acids. Trimming took 0 bases from V and 6 from J; bases not matched to a gene: 7. The CDR3 DNA reads TGTGCCAGTAGTATAGACACGGGAGGGGGGGGCAATGAGCAGTTCTTC. As protein: CASSIDTGGGGNEQFF. Together with reference TRBV19 and TRBJ2-1, the CDR3 gives the full variable domain: DGGITQSPKYLFRKEGQNVTLSCEQNLNHDAMYWYRQDPGQGLRLIYYSQIVNDFQKGDIAEGYSVSREKKESFPLTVTSAQKNPTAFYLCASSIDTGGGGNEQFFGPGTRLTVL.